The present entry profiles one T cell receptor (beta chain) with its context. Its antigen is undetermined. The CDR3 sequence is 15 residues long. Between the trimmed V and J ends, which lost 10 bases and 5 bases, there was a span of 20 bases. Germline CDR1 MNHNS, CDR2 SASEGT. This record comes from a study of cytomegalovirus exposure and HLA in healthy donors. Study observations and caveats: When analyzed later, a missense DCLRE1C variant was found to be linked to TCR beta V- and J-gene trimming. It was reported in a later analysis that an Asian-associated ancestry cluster showed fewer N-insertions than the approximately 700-donor mean. In a later analysis, several top co-occurrence clusters appeared linked to parvovirus B19, influenza, CMV and Epstein-Barr virus.

PCR involved 60 Vbeta and 13 Jbeta primers. Profiling relied on immunoSEQ multiplex PCR, and the TCRdb table lists in-frame clones only, not all of them. The sample contains 150,000 to 200,000 clones, 75% to 85% of which appear only once. When sampled, the donors appeared nominally healthy, though they likely had unrecorded immune exposures. The chain recombines TRBV6-1 with TRBJ2-2, with a weak D call TRBD2 (6 bases). Material: PBMCs. The receptor was isolated from a girl aged 5 to 17 in good health and CMV-seropositive. The CDR3 DNA reads as TGTGCCACCTCCGTGGAGGGGATCGGGACCGGGGAGCTGTTTTTT. Translating it yields CATSVEGIGTGELFF.